These T cell receptor beta chains were read from a single sample in a study of T cell responses to AZD1222 COVID-19 vaccine. TCRdb's copy holds only in-frame clones and misses some; the assay was immunoSEQ multiplex PCR. The sample records around 200,000 clones, approximately 91% being singletons. Sequenced here: peripheral blood, sampled on day 0 of AZD1222 vaccination. The receptor source for this set is an adult in good health. Both conserved end residues are part of each CDR3. The D gene is left open where the match is weak. Rows give clone size only sometimes, using once, few, many, or a class for an expanded clone.

J	D	V	size	CDR3	DNA
TRBJ2-5	NA	TRBV20-1	NA	CSASPLETQYF	TGCAGTGCTAGTCCTCTGGAGACCCAGTACTTC
TRBJ2-7	TRBD1	TRBV4-1	NA	CASRAPGQGGAAGYEQYF	TGCGCCAGCAGGGCCCCGGGACAGGGGGGAGCAGCGGGCTACGAGCAGTACTTC
TRBJ2-1	NA	TRBV7-8	NA	CASSLGTGPYNEQFF	TGTGCCAGCAGCTTAGGAACAGGCCCCTACAATGAGCAGTTCTTC
TRBJ1-5	NA	TRBV18	NA	CASSADSNQPQHF	TGTGCCAGCTCGGCGGATTCTAATCAGCCCCAGCATTTT
TRBJ2-1	NA	TRBV28	NA	CASSLMGELSYEQFF	TGTGCCAGCAGTTTAATGGGGGAGCTCTCGTATGAGCAGTTCTTC
TRBJ2-1	NA	TRBV2	NA	CASSLGGSSYNEQFF	TGTGCCAGCAGTTTAGGGGGGAGCTCCTACAATGAGCAGTTCTTC
TRBJ1-2	NA	TRBV27	NA	CASSPQGRGDYGYTF	TGTGCCAGCAGTCCCCAAGGGAGGGGAGACTATGGCTACACCTTC
TRBJ1-5	NA	TRBV20-1	NA	CSASKGISNQPQHF	TGCAGTGCTAGTAAAGGGATCAGCAATCAGCCCCAGCATTTT
TRBJ1-5	NA	TRBV19	NA	CATSSELNQPQHF	TGTGCCACTAGTAGCGAGCTGAATCAGCCCCAGCATTTT
TRBJ2-1	TRBD1	TRBV28	NA	CASSARQGADYNEQFF	TGTGCCAGCAGTGCTAGACAGGGAGCTGACTACAATGAGCAGTTCTTC
TRBJ2-5	NA	TRBV19	NA	CASSMVSRREETQYF	TGTGCCAGTAGTATGGTCTCTCGGAGGGAAGAGACCCAGTACTTC
TRBJ1-3	NA	TRBV18	NA	CASSPLDTSNSGNTIYF	TGTGCCAGCTCACCTCTGGACACATCGAACTCTGGAAACACCATATATTTT
TRBJ2-7	NA	TRBV16	NA	CASSRPGSNYEQYF	TGTGCCAGCAGCCGACCTGGGTCAAATTACGAGCAGTACTTC
TRBJ1-2	NA	TRBV7-2	few	CASSLDSQGWYGYTF	TGTGCCAGCAGCTTAGACTCGCAGGGATGGTATGGCTACACCTTC
TRBJ2-6	NA	TRBV4-1	NA	CASSLGPLGANVLTF	TGCGCCAGCAGCCTTGGACCGCTTGGGGCCAACGTCCTGACTTTC
TRBJ2-1	TRBD2	TRBV4-2	NA	CASSQGTSGREQFF	TGTGCCAGCAGCCAAGGGACTAGCGGGAGGGAGCAGTTCTTC
TRBJ2-6	NA	TRBV18	once	CASSPADSPGANVLTF	TGTGCCAGCTCACCTGCGGACAGCCCTGGGGCCAACGTCCTGACTTTC
TRBJ2-3	NA	TRBV10-3	NA	CAISDPPGQRSTDTQYF	TGTGCCATCAGTGACCCACCCGGACAACGAAGCACAGATACGCAGTATTTT
TRBJ1-2	NA	TRBV19	NA	CASSIGPLHQDYGYTF	TGTGCCAGTAGTATAGGCCCCCTACACCAAGACTATGGCTACACCTTC
TRBJ2-5	TRBD1	TRBV5-8	NA	CASSLNDRVGETQYF	TGTGCCAGCAGCTTGAACGACAGGGTAGGAGAGACCCAGTACTTC
TRBJ2-7	TRBD2	TRBV5-6	NA	CASSLLSGGAWEEQYF	TGTGCCAGCAGCTTGCTTAGCGGGGGGGCCTGGGAAGAGCAGTACTTC
TRBJ1-3	NA	TRBV5-6	NA	CASSLGDQAGNTIYF	TGTGCCAGCAGCCTCGGGGATCAGGCTGGAAACACCATATATTTT
TRBJ2-1	NA	TRBV3-1/TRBV3-2	NA	CASSGTKGTYNEQFF	TGTGCCAGCAGCGGGACAAAGGGGACCTACAATGAGCAGTTCTTC
TRBJ2-7	NA	TRBV7-6	NA	CASSLTSQNYEQYF	TGTGCCAGCAGCTTAACGTCACAGAACTACGAGCAGTACTTC
TRBJ2-7	NA	TRBV28	NA	CASSLWDLAYEQYF	TGTGCCAGCAGTTTATGGGACCTGGCCTACGAGCAGTACTTC
TRBJ1-2	NA	TRBV7-8	NA	CATTEAGGYGYTF	TGTGCGACCACTGAGGCTGGGGGTTATGGCTACACCTTC
TRBJ1-2	TRBD1	TRBV4-1	NA	CASSRKTGNRDYGYTF	TGCGCCAGCAGCCGAAAGACAGGGAACAGAGACTATGGCTACACCTTC
TRBJ1-1	TRBD1	TRBV7-2	few	CASSPRTGGNTEAFF	TGTGCCAGCAGCCCAAGGACAGGGGGGAACACTGAAGCTTTCTTT
TRBJ1-2	NA	TRBV6-5	NA	CASSYSAGPGYYGYTF	TGTGCCAGCAGTTACTCGGCGGGGCCAGGATACTATGGCTACACCTTC